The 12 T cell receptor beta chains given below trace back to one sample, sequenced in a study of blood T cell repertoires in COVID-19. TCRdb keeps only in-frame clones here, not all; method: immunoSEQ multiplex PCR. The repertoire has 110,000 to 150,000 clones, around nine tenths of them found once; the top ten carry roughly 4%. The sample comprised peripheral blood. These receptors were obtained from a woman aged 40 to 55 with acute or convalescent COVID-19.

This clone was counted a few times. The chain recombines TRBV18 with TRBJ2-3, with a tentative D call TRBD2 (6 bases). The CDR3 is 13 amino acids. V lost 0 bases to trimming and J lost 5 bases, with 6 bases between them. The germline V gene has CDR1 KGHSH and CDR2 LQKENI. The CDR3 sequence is CASSPPTRDTQYF. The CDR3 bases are TGTGCCAGCTCACCACCGACTAGAGATACGCAGTATTTT.

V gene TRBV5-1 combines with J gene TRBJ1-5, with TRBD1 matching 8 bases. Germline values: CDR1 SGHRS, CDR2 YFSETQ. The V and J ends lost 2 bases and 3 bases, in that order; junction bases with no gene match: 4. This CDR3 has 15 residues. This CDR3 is CASSFGTGPNQPQHF. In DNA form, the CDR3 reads TGCGCCAGCAGCTTCGGGACAGGTCCCAATCAGCCCCAGCATTTT.

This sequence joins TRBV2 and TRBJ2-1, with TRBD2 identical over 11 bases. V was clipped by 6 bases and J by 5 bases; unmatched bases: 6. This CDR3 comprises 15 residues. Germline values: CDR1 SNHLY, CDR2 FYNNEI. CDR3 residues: CASSGLAGGNNEQFF. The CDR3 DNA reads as TGTGCCAGCAGCGGACTAGCGGGTGGGAACAATGAGCAGTTCTTC.

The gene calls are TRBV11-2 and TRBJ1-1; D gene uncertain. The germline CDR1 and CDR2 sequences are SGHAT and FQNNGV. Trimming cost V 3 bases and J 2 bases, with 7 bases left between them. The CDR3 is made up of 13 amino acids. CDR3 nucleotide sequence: TGTGCCAGCAGCTTTTCAGTAAACACTGAAGCTTTCTTT. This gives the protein CASSFSVNTEAFF. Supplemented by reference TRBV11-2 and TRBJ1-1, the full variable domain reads EAGVAQSPRYKIIEKRQSVAFWCNPISGHATLYWYQQILGQGPKLLIQFQNNGVVDDSQLPKDRFSAERLKGVDSTLKIQPAKLEDSAVYLCASSFSVNTEAFFGQGTRLTVV.

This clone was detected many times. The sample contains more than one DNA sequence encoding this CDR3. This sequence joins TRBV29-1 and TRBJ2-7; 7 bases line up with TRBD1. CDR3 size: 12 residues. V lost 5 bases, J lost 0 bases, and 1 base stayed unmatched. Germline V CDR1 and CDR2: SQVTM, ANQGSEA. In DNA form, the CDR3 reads TGCAGCGTTCGGGACAGCTCCTACGAGCAGTACTTC. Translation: CSVRDSSYEQYF.

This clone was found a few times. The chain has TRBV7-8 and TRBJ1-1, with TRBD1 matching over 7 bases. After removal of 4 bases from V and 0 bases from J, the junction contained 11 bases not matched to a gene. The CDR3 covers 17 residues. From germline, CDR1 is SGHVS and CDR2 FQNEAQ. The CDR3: CASSSRVGGRMNTEAFF. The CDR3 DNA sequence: TGTGCCAGCAGCTCCCGTGTAGGGGGCAGGATGAACACTGAAGCTTTCTTT.

CDR3 amino acids: CASSRANTEAFF. DNA for the CDR3: TGTGCCAGTTCTAGAGCCAACACTGAAGCTTTCTTT. This chain joins TRBV7-9 and TRBJ1-1; D is uncertain. CDR1 is SEHNR, CDR2 FQNEAQ, per germline (reference sequence). This CDR3 contains 12 residues. Trimming stripped 9 bases from V and 2 bases from J, with 10 bases between.

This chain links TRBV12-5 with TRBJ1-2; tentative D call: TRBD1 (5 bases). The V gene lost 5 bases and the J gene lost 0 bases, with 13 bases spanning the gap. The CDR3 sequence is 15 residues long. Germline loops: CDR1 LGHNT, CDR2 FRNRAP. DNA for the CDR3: TGTGCTAGTGGTGCCGGGGGACCTACTAACTATGGCTACACCTTC. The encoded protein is CASGAGGPTNYGYTF.

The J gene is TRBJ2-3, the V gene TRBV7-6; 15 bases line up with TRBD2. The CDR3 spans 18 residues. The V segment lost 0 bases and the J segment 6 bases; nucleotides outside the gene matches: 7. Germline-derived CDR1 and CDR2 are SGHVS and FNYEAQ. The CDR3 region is CASSLAGLAGGPGDTQYF. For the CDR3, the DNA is TGTGCCAGCAGCTTAGCTGGACTAGCGGGGGGGCCAGGGGATACGCAGTATTTT.

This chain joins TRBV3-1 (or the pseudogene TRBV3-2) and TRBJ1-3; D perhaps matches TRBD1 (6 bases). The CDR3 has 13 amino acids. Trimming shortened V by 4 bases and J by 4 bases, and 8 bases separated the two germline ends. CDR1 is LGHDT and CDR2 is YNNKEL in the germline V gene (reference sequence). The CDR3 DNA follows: TGTGCCAGCAGCCGCGACAGGGGAAACACCATATATTTT. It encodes CASSRDRGNTIYF.

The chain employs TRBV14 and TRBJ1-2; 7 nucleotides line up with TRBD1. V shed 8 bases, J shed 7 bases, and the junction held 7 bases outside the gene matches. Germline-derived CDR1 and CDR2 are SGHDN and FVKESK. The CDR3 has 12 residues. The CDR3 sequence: CASGRGLGGYTF. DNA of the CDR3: TGTGCCAGCGGAAGGGGGCTTGGTGGCTACACCTTC.

CDR3 region: CASSYIQGSEAFF. Written as DNA, the CDR3 is TGTGCCAGCAGCTACATACAGGGTTCTGAAGCTTTCTTT. The chain combines TRBV11-1 with TRBJ1-1; D perhaps matches TRBD1 (6 bases). CDR1 and CDR2 from the germline V gene are SGHAT and FQDESV (reference sequence). The CDR3 runs to 13 residues. The V and J ends lost 4 bases and 6 bases respectively, with 12 bases between them. Looking up the rest from reference TRBV11-1 and TRBJ1-1 gives the full variable domain: EAEVAQSPRYKITEKSQAVAFWCDPISGHATLYWYRQILGQGPELLVQFQDESVVDDSQLPKDRFSAERLKGVDSTLKIQPAELGDSAMYLCASSYIQGSEAFFGQGTRLTVV.